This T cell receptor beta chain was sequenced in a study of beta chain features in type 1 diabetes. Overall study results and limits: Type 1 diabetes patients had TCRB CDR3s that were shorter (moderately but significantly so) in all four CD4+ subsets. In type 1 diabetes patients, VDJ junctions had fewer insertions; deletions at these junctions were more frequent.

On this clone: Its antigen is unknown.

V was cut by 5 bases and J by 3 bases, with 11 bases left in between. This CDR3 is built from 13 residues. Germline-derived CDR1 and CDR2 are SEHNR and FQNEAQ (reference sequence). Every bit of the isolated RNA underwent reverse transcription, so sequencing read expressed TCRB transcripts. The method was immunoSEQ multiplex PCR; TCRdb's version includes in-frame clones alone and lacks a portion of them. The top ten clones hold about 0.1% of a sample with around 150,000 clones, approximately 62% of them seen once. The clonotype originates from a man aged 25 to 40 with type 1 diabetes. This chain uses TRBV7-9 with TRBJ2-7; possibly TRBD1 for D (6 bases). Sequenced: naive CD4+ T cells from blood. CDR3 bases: TGTGCCAGCAGCCAAGGACAGCGCTACGAGCAGTACTTC. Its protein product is CASSQGQRYEQYF.